This T cell receptor beta chain was recovered during a study of blood T cell repertoires in COVID-19. The wider study: Acute-phase and convalescent COVID-19 samples originated in the United States, Italy and Spain. Nucleic acid was either cDNA or gDNA, and it came from T cells, B-cell-depleted T cells, or PBMCs.

V was clipped by 0 bases and J by 8 bases, with 11 bases between them. The CDR3 is 13 amino acids. The germline V gene encodes CDR1 SGHNT and CDR2 YYREEE (reference sequence). In the source study's methods: Reference gene primer amplification gave estimated nucleated cell counts. Produced via immunoSEQ multiplex PCR; TCRdb's table is partial and in-frame only. D and trimming were read from the DNA, whereas the V and J calls and clone size are those reported in that table. Seen here are some 60,000 clones, about 87% observed once, and the top ten hold about 0.93%. The V and J genes are TRBV5-4 and TRBJ1-2, with D possibly TRBD1 on 6 matching bases. The TCR originated in a man in his 70s with acute or convalescent COVID-19. Sequenced material: peripheral blood. The CDR3 loop reads CASSLAGVQGYTF. The CDR3 DNA is TGTGCCAGCAGCTTGGCAGGGGTACAAGGCTACACCTTC.